The source of this TCR beta chain is a study of T cells in Graves' hyperthyroidism and ophthalmopathy. Germline lookup yields CDR1 LGHNA and CDR2 YNFKEQ. This CDR3 region has 14 residues. V lost 1 base to trimming and J lost 4 bases, with 10 bases between them. Patients aged 18 to 65 had newly diagnosed hyperthyroidism lasting under 2 months. TCR beta CDR3 region amplification was performed from RNA transcripts. HTBI primers were the set used in a first-round RT-PCR of the TCR CDR3. One entry per CDR3 protein, called by TCRdb with MiXCR from the multiplex PCR reads. The table records under 800,000 distinct CDR3 sequences, 14% of them present only once.

The chain has TRBV4-2 and TRBJ2-5; D might be TRBD2 (5 bases). Sequences were obtained from blood. The receptor was isolated from a woman younger than 30 with Graves' hyperthyroidism. The DNA for the CDR3 is TGTGCCAGCAGCCAAGGGGAGACCGGAGAGACCCAGTACTTC. Amino acids: CASSQGETGETQYF.